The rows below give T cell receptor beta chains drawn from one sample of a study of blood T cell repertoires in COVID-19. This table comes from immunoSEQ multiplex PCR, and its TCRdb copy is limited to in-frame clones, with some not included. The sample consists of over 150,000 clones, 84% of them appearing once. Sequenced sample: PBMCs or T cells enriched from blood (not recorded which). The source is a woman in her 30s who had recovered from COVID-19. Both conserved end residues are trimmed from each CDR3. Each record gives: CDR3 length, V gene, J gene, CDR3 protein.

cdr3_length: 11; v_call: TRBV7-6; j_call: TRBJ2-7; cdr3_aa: ASSLGKSYEQY
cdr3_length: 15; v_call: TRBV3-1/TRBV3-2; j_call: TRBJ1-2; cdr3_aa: ASSQDGTGGFYYGYT
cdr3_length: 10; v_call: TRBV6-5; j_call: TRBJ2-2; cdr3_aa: ASSYQVGELF
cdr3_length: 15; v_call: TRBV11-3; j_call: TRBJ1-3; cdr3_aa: ASSRTTGTGAGDTIY
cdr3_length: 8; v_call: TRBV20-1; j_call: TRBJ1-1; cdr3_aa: SANGQNAF
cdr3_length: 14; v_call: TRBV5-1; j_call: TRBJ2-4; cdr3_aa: ASSPWAGLAKNIQY
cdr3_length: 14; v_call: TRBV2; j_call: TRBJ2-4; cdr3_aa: ASSEDQSGRKNIQY
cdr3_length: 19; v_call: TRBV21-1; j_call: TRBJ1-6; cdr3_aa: ASSKRFLGQGLGSYNSPLH
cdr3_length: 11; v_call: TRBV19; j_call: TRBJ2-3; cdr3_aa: ASSLRTGDTQY
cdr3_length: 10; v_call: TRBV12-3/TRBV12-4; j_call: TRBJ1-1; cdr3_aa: ASSFRAGEAF
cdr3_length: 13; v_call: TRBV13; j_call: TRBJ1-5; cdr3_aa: ASSFTGESNQPQH
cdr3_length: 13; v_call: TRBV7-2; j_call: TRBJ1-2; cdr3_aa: ASSFFQEVHYGYT
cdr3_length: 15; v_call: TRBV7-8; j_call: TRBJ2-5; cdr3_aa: ASSLPRSGGDGETQY
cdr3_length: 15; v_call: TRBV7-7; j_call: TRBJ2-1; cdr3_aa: ASSLAACDAGYNEQF
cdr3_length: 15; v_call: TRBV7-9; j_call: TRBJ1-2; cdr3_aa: ASSLGLGQSKDDGYT
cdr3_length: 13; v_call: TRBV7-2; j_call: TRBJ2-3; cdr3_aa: ASRPSRDSAHTQY
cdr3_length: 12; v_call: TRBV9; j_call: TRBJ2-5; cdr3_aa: ASSATSSLETQY
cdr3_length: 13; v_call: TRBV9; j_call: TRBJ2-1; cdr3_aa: ASSVLGLPYNEQF
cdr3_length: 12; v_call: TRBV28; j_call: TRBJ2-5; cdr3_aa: ASSLAGGRETQY
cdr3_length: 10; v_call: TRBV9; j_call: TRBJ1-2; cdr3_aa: ASSPGLYGYT
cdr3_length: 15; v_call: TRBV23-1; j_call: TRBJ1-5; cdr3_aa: ASSQSGQRHSNQPQH
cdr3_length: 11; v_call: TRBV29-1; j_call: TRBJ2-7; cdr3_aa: SVEPGGAYEQY
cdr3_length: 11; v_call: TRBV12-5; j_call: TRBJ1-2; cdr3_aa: ASGLAGYYGYT
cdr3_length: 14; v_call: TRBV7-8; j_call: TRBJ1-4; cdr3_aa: ASSLGIGGADEKLF
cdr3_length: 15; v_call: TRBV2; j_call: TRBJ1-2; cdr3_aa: ASRSKGTAPSNYGYT
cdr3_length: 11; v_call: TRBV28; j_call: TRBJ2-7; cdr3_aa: ASSLQRSYEQY
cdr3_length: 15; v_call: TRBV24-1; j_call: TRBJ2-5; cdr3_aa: ATSDPPRTSVGETQY
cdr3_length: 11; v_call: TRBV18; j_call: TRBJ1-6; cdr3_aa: ASRGQVNSPLH
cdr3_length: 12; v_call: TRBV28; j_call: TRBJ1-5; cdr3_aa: ASRRQGGNQPQH
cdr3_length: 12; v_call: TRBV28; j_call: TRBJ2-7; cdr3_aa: ASRYSGSTYEQY
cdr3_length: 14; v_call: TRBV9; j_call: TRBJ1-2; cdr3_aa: ASSVEGQGNYYGYT
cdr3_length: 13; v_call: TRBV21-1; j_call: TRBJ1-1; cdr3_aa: ASSIWVQGNTEAF
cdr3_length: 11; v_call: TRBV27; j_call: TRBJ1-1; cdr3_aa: ASRSQGFTEAF
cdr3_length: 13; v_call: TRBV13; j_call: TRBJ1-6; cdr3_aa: ASSSDRPGRSPLH
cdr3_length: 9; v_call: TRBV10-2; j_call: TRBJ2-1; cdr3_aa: ATSGSDEQF
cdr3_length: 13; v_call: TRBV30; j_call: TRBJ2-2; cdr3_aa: AWTQAGAVTGELF
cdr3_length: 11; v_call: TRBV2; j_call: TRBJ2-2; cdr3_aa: AIRDRGTGELF
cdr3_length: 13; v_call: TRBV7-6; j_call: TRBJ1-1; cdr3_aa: ASSFEGGADTEAF
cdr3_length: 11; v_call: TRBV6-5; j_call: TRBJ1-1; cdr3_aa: ASLQGASTEAF
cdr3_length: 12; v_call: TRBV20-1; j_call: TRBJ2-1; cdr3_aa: SASGSGNDNEQF
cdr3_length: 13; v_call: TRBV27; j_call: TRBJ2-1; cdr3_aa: ASSLAGVNYNEQF
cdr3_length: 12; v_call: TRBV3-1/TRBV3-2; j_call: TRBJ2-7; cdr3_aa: ASSHGTGFSEQY
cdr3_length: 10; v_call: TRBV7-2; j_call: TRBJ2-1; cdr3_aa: ASSPTRNEQF
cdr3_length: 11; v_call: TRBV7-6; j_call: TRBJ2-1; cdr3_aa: ASSSGTVNEQF
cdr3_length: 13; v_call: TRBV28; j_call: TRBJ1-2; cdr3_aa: ASSLPGQGNYGYT
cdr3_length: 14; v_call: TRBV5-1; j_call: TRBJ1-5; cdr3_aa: ASSLGDRGSNQPQH